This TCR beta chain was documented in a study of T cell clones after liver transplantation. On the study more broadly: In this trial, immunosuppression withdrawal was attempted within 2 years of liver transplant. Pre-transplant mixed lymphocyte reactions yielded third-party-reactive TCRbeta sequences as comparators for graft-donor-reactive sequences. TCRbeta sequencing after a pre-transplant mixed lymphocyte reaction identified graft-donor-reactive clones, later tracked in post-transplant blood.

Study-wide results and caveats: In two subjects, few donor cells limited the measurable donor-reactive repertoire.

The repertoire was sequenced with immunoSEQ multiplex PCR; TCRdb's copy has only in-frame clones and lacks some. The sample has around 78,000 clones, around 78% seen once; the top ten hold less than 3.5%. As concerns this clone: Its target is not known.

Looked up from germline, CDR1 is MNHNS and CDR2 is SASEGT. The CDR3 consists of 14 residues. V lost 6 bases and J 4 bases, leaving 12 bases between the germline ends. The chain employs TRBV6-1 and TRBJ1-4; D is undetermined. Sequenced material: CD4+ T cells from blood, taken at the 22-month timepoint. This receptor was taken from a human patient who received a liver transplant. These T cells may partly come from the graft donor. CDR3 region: CASRPRQVNEKLFF. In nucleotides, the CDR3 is TGTGCCAGCAGACCAAGACAAGTTAATGAAAAACTGTTTTTT.